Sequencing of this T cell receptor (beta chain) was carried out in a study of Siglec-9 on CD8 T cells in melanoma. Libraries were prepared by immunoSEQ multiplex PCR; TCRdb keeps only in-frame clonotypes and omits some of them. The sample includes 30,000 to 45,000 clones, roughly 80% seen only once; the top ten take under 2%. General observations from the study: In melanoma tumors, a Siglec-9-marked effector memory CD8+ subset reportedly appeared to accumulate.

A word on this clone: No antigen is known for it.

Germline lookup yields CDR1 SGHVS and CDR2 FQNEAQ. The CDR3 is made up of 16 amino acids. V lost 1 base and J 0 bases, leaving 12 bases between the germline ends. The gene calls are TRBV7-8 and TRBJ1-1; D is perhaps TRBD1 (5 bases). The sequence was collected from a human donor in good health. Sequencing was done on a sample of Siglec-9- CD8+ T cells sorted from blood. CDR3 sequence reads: CASSLEGVQVNTEAFF. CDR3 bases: TGTGCCAGCAGCTTAGAAGGGGTTCAAGTGAACACTGAAGCTTTCTTT.